The sequence of this T cell receptor (beta chain) was determined in a study of chemoradiotherapy in HPV16-positive cancers. In the study overall: A couple of HPV16-positive patients' cells yielded candidate HPV-specific clones and common motifs.

The assay was immunoSEQ multiplex PCR, and TCRdb's table has in-frame clones only and misses some. The sample includes about 68,000 clones, approximately 91% seen only once; the top ten take 4% to 4.5%. Study-level points and caveats: During treatment, candidate HPV-specific clones and E7-related motifs expanded in tumor. Only a couple of HPV16-positive patients supplied the functional HPV-specificity definition.

Trimming removed 8 bases at V and 0 bases at J, with 11 bases between. The germline V gene encodes CDR1 SNHLY and CDR2 FYNNEI. The CDR3 extends over 14 amino acids. With respect to this clone: The antigen is unknown.

The source material was blood, sampled from a patient who underwent chemoradiotherapy. The rearrangement uses TRBV2 and TRBJ2-1; possibly TRBD2 for D (6 bases). The receptor was isolated from a human donor with HPV-associated anogenital cancer. This CDR3 reads CASRRDRSYNEQFF. The CDR3 DNA sequence: TGTGCCAGCCGGCGGGACCGCTCCTACAATGAGCAGTTCTTC.